The 11 T cell receptor beta chains listed next were all sequenced from one sample in a study of T cells in Graves' hyperthyroidism and ophthalmopathy. Amplification targeted TCR beta CDR3 regions from RNA transcripts. TCR CDR3 underwent first-round RT-PCR with the HTBI primer set. TCRdb independently ran MiXCR on the multiplex PCR reads; one entry per CDR3 protein. The table shows a few hundred thousand distinct CDR3 sequences, with 12% to 15% occurring only once. The sample comprised blood. All receptors come from a woman in her forties or fifties with Graves' hyperthyroidism that later progressed to Graves' ophthalmopathy.

The chain links TRBV2 to TRBJ1-4; 9 bases are a match to TRBD1. Germline CDR1 SNHLY, CDR2 FYNNEI. The junction had 8 bases not matched to a gene; V was cut back by 1 base and J by 5 bases. The CDR3 is 17 amino acids. The chain's CDR3 is CASSEDIAGTGNEKLFF. CDR3 DNA: TGTGCCAGCAGTGAAGACATAGCGGGGACAGGGAATGAAAAACTGTTTTTT.

As to this clonotype: This could be a read error, since a much larger clone is one nucleotide away. V usage is TRBV5-1 and J usage is TRBJ2-3; D unclear. The J call may be faulty, since TRBJ1-5 better matches the DNA end. The CDR3 is 15 amino acids. Germline V gene sequence: CDR1 SGHRS, CDR2 YFSETQ. DNA for the CDR3: TGCGCCAGCAGCTTGACGGGAAGGAGCACAGATACGCAGCATTTT. Its protein is CASSLTGRSTDTQHF.

This clonotype has only a few counts. The chain combines TRBV5-1 with TRBJ2-3, with 10 bases matching TRBD2. The CDR3 is made up of 15 amino acids. Germline-derived CDR1 and CDR2 are SGHRS and YFSETQ. V shed 8 bases and J 6 bases; nucleotides not matched to a gene: 12. The chain's CDR3 is CASSGASGSSDTQYF. The CDR3 DNA follows: TGCGCCAGTTCAGGGGCTAGCGGGAGTTCTGATACGCAGTATTTT.

This clonotype was seen ten or more times. The genes are TRBV30 and TRBJ1-1; TRBD1 might be the D (5 bases). This CDR3 has 16 residues. The germline CDR1 and CDR2 sequences are GTSNPN and SVGIG (reference sequence). The ends were cut back, 0 bases at V and 1 base at J, with 15 bases in the middle. The CDR3 protein is CAWSVQGYRPNTEAFF. The CDR3 bases are TGTGCCTGGAGTGTACAAGGGTACAGGCCGAACACTGAAGCTTTCTTT.

The rearrangement joins TRBV12-5 to TRBJ2-2; 10 bases are a match to TRBD2. V shed 2 bases and J 1 base; nucleotides not matched to a gene: 7. Germline-derived CDR1 and CDR2 are LGHNT and FRNRAP. The CDR3 runs to 18 residues. The CDR3 is CASGLRYRLAGNTGELFF. CDR3 sequence (DNA): TGTGCTAGTGGTTTGAGGTACCGACTAGCGGGGAACACCGGGGAGCTGTTTTTT. Full variable domain (missing parts from reference TRBV12-5 and TRBJ2-2): DARVTQTPRHKVTEMGQEVTMRCQPILGHNTVFWYRQTMMQGLELLAYFRNRAPLDDSGMPKDRFSAEMPDATLATLKIQPSEPRDSAVYFCASGLRYRLAGNTGELFFGEGSRLTVL.

This clonotype was seen repeatedly, ten times or more. The chain is built from TRBV6-1 and TRBJ1-5, with TRBD1 identical over 7 bases. Germline CDR1 is MNHNS and CDR2 is SASEGT. CDR3 length: 16 amino acids. J lost 2 bases, V lost 2 bases, and 6 bases had no gene match. CDR3 coding DNA: TGTGCCAGCAGTGAACCCCCGACAGGGCGCAATCAGCCCCAGCATTTT. Translating it yields CASSEPPTGRNQPQHF.

The CDR3 protein is CASSLALAGYNEQFF. CDR3 nucleotides: TGTGCCAGCAGTTTAGCCCTAGCGGGGTACAATGAGCAGTTCTTC. This chain links TRBV27 with TRBJ2-1; TRBD2 aligns across 9 bases. J gave up 4 bases and V 2 bases, and 3 bases lay outside the gene matches. The CDR3 loop spans 15 amino acids. Germline values: CDR1 MNHEY, CDR2 SMNVEV (reference sequence).

This clonotype was seen at least ten times. J is TRBJ1-1 and V is TRBV30; D unclear. V lost 4 bases to trimming and J lost 3 bases, with 9 bases between them. The CDR3 consists of 12 residues. The germline V gene encodes CDR1 GTSNPN and CDR2 SVGIG (reference sequence). The CDR3 loop is CAWNRADTEAFF. DNA for the CDR3: TGTGCCTGGAACCGCGCTGACACTGAAGCTTTCTTT.

Ten or more counts support this clonotype. The chain has TRBV18 and TRBJ1-1; possible D gene TRBD1, 5 bases. V lost 3 bases to trimming and J lost 11 bases, with 13 bases between them. The CDR3 extends over 12 amino acids. From germline, CDR1 is KGHSH and CDR2 LQKENI. The CDR3: CASSPPQEGAFF. The CDR3 DNA follows: TGTGCCAGCTCACCTCCACAGGAGGGGGCTTTCTTT.

With respect to this clonotype: This may come from a read error, since a much larger clone is one base off. V gene TRBV18 combines with J gene TRBJ1-5; D remains unclear. The ends were cut back, 2 bases at V and 0 bases at J, with 8 bases in the middle. The CDR3 totals 15 residues. In germline, CDR1 is KGHSH, CDR2 LQKENI. The CDR3 reads CASSPGFSSNQPQHF. CDR3 DNA: TGTGCCAGCTCACCAGGTTTCAGTAGCAATCAGCCCCAGCATTTT.

This clonotype was counted ten times or more. The chain recombines TRBV27 with TRBJ1-6, with D unclear. The germline CDR1 and CDR2 sequences are MNHEY and SMNVEV (reference sequence). Trimming took 3 bases from V and 11 from J, leaving 5 bases between them. The CDR3 totals 11 residues. The CDR3 DNA reads TGTGCCAGCAGTTTTTCTACACCCCTCCACTTT. Residues: CASSFSTPLHF.